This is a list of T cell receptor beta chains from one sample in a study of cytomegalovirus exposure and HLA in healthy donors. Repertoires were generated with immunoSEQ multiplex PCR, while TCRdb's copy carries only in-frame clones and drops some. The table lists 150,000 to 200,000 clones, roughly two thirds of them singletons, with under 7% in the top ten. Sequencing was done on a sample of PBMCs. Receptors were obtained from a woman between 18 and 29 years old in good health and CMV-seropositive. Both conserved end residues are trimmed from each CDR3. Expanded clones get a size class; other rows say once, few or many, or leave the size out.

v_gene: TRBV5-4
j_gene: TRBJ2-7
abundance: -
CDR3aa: ASSMDRDEQY

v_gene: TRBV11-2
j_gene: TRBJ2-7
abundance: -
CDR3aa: ASSLHGQGLDYEQY

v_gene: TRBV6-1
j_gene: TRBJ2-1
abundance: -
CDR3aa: ASSGGLAGPYNEQF

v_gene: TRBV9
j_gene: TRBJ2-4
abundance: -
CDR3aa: ASSVGGGGKNIQY

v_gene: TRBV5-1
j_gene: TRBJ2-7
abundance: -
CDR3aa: ASSSRQGTNYEQY

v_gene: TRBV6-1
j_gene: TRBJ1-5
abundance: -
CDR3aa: ASSSGLGLRPQH

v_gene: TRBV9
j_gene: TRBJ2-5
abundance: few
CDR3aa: ASSVTSGGEETQY

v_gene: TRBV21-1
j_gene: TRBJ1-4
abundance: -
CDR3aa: AISTGSP

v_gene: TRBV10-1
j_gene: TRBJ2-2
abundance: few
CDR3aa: ASSGPGLAGGQNTGELF

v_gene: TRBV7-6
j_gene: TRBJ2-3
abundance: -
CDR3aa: ASSARDHGTDTQY

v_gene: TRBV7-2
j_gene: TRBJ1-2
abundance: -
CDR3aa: ASSPRRGGYT

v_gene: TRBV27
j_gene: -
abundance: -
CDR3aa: ASSPGGGYEQY

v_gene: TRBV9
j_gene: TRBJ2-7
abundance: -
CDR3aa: ASSVSPKSSYEQY

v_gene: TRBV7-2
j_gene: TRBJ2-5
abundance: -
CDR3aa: ASSLAPVAGGRETQY

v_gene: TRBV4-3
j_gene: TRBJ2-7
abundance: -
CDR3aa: ASSQGDRGYEQY

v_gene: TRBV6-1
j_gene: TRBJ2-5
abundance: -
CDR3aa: ASSDQAGVRETQY

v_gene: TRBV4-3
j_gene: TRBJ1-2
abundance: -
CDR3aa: ASSQSRDREGGYGYT

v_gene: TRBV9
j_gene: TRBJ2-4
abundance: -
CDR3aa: ASSGRTGGGIQY

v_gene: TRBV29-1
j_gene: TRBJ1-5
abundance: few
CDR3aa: SVDLRDRGILDNQPQH

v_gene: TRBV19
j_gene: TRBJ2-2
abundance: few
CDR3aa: ASSSSMRTGELF

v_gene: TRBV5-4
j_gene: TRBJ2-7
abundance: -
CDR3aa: ASSQTGTLYEQY

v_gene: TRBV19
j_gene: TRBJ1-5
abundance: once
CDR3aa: ASRAGQGASQPQH

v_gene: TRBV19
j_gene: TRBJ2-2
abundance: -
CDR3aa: ASSHPGGTGELF

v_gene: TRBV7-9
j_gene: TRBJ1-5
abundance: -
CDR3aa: ASSLGGRDDQPQH

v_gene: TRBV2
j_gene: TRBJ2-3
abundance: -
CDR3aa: ASNRGSTDTQY

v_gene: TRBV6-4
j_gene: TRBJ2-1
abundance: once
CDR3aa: ASSEAGGSNEQF

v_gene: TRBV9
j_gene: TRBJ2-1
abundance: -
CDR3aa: ASSVRPGLVGNEQF

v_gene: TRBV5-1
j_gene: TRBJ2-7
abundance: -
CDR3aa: ASSLARTGGEQY

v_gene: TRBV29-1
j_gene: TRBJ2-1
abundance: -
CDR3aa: SVARDRGPGEQF

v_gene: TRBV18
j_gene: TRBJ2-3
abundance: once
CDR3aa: ASSPPDRGAADTQY

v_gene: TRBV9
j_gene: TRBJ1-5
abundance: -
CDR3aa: ASSEGGSNQPQH

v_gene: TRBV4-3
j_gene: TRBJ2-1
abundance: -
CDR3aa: ASSQGSGNEQF

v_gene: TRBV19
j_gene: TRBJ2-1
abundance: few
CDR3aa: ASSHTSGTHNEQF

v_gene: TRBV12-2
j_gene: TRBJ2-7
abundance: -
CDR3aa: ASRLANRSFGFEQY